One sample yielded the 2 T cell receptor beta chains listed below, sequenced in a study of shared clonotypes between healthy human individuals. This table comes from immunoSEQ multiplex PCR, and its TCRdb copy is limited to in-frame clones, with some not included. The sample records over 2,000,000 clones, 93% being singletons. Naive CD8 isolation took CD45RO-negative cells positively selected for CCR7 and excluded terminally differentiated effector memory CD45RA+ cells. The specimen sequenced was naive CD8+ T cells from PBMCs. Receptor source: a man aged 18 to 29 in good health. Some clones in this sample may be carry-over from other donors' samples.

The V call is TRBV7-9, the J call TRBJ2-1; no firm D call. Germline CDR1 is SEHNR and CDR2 is FQNEAQ (reference sequence). Trimming took off 3 bases at V and 12 bases at J, with 12 bases between the two ends. The CDR3 totals 12 residues. The CDR3 sequence: CASSLIATGQFF. In nucleotides, the CDR3 is TGTGCCAGCAGCTTGATTGCTACGGGGCAGTTCTTC.

This sequence joins TRBV7-9 and TRBJ2-3; D gene uncertain. Germline values: CDR1 SEHNR, CDR2 FQNEAQ (reference sequence). CDR3 length: 12 residues. V lost 2 bases and J 6 bases, leaving 6 bases between the germline ends. The CDR3 loop reads CASSLKADTQYF. The CDR3, as DNA: TGTGCCAGCAGCTTAAAAGCGGATACGCAGTATTTT.